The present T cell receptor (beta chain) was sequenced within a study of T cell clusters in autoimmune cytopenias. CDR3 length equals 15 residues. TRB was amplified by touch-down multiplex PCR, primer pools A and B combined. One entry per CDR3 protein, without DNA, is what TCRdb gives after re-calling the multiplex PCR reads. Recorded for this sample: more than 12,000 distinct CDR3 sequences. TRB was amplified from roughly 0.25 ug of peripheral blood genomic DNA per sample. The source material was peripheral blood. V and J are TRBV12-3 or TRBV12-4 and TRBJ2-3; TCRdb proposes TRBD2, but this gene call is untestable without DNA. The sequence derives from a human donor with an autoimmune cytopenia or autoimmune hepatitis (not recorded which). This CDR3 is CASSLVGGGAGTQYF.